Reported below is one TCR beta chain. The CDR3 sequence is 14 residues long. The ends were cut back, 3 bases at V and 8 bases at J, with 16 bases in the middle. From germline, CDR1 is SGHDN and CDR2 FVKESK. Time point here: pre-sensitization, week 0. Treatment meaning: therapeutic diphenylcyclopropenone sensitization with weekly scalp DPC. These data come from a study of human T cells and chemical hapten exposure. TCRdb used MiXCR to reprocess the RACE reads, holding one entry per CDR3 protein. The data show fewer than 350,000 distinct CDR3 sequences, around 7.3% seen once. The origin of this receptor is a man between 18 and 29 years old with alopecia areata. Some clones in this sample may be carry-over from other donors' samples. The gene calls are TRBV14 and TRBJ1-1; D perhaps matches TRBD1 (5 bases). This specimen was whole blood, taken in connection with sensitization to the hapten diphenylcyclopropenone (DPC). CDR3 protein: CASSHRAWQGEAFF. The CDR3 coding sequence is TGTGCCAGCAGCCATCGGGCGTGGCAGGGCGAAGCTTTCTTT.